This T cell receptor (beta chain) was retrieved from a study of T cell changes during pregnancy in multiple sclerosis. Generated by immunoSEQ multiplex PCR, the TCRdb table keeps only in-frame clones and is missing some. The repertoire holds about 48,000 clones, with around 94% as singletons. The CDR3 length is 11 residues. Germline CDR1 SGHDT, CDR2 YYEEEE. With 4 bases removed from V and 6 bases from J, the gap between germline ends came to 8 bases. This chain joins TRBV5-6 and TRBJ2-7; D is undetermined. Sequenced material: CD4+ T cells from peripheral blood mononuclear cells, taken in the first trimester of pregnancy. The sequence was obtained from a female donor with multiple sclerosis, enrolled in a pregnancy study. The CDR3 sequence is CASSISGEQYF. CDR3 in DNA: TGTGCCAGCAGCATATCCGGCGAGCAGTACTTC.